This T cell receptor beta chain appears in the sequencing data of a study of blood T cell repertoires in COVID-19. At the level of the study: Samples representing acute and convalescent COVID-19 were sourced from the United States, Italy and Spain. From T cells, B-cell-depleted T cells, or PBMCs came the material, which was cDNA or gDNA.

In the original analysis: Amplified reference gene primers provided the basis for estimating nucleated cell counts. TCRdb's copy holds only in-frame clones and misses some; the assay was immunoSEQ multiplex PCR. V and J calls and clone size follow that table, whereas D and trimming were derived from the DNA. The repertoire holds 40,000 to 60,000 clones, with about 83% as singletons. J was trimmed by 5 bases and V by 5 bases; bases with no gene match: 8. The CDR3 is made up of 14 amino acids. Germline CDR1 SGHTA, CDR2 FQGNSA. Sequencing was carried out using peripheral blood. This TCR was sampled from a woman in her sixties or seventies with acute or convalescent COVID-19. J is TRBJ2-5 and V is TRBV7-2; 7 bases agree with TRBD2. This CDR3 is CASSRLLGGETQYF. DNA for the CDR3: TGTGCCAGCAGCCGTTTACTGGGGGGGGAGACCCAGTACTTC.